The T cell receptor (beta chain) under discussion was sequenced for a study of T cell clones after liver transplantation. In germline, CDR1 is SGHRS, CDR2 YFSETQ. CDR3 length: 13 residues. The V gene end was trimmed by 3 bases and the J gene end by 4 bases; junction bases not matched to a gene: 3. Generated by immunoSEQ multiplex PCR, the TCRdb table keeps only in-frame clones and is missing some. The sample holds tens of thousands of clones, roughly three quarters seen once. The sequencing used CD4+ T cells from blood, collected at the 22-month timepoint. The receptor comes from a human patient who received a liver transplant. Some T cells may be transferred from the graft donor. The chain combines TRBV5-1 with TRBJ2-5, with 7 bases lining up with TRBD1. The CDR3 DNA is TGCGCCAGCAGCTCAGGGGGTTTAGAGACCCAGTACTTC. It encodes CASSSGGLETQYF.